Listed here are 27 T cell receptor beta chains from one sample, sequenced in a study of Ad26.COV2.S vaccination and SARS-CoV-2 variants. Stated treatment: some 20 received Ad26.COV2.S at low or high dose, single or two shots; a few received placebo; per-sample allocation not given. Sampling happened 63 days after the first vaccine or placebo injection. The assay was immunoSEQ multiplex PCR, and TCRdb's table has in-frame clones only and misses some. Among under 550,000 clones listed, approximately 88% were seen once. Sample: peripheral blood, taken in a trial of Ad26.COV2.S vaccine versus placebo. The source is a person aged 18-65 years who received the Ad26.COV2.S COVID-19 vaccine or a placebo.

The rearrangement links TRBV6-5 to TRBJ1-5; D perhaps matches TRBD1 (6 bases). In germline, CDR1 is MNHEY, CDR2 SVGAGI. This CDR3 contains 14 residues. The V end was cut by 6 bases, the J end by 3 bases, with 12 bases between. The CDR3 sequence: CASRNRALNQPQHF. The CDR3 nucleotides are TGTGCCAGCAGGAACAGGGCCCTCAATCAGCCCCAGCATTTT.

This CDR3 is CASSADRADSEKLFF. The CDR3 DNA follows: TGTGCCAGCAGTGCAGACAGGGCAGATAGTGAAAAACTGTTTTTT. J is TRBJ1-4 and V is TRBV2; TRBD1 matches at 7 bases. V dropped 4 bases and J dropped 7; count of bases not matched to a gene: 9. Germline CDR1 is SNHLY and CDR2 is FYNNEI. The CDR3 is 15 residues long. Full variable domain (rest looked up from reference TRBV2 and TRBJ1-4): EPEVTQTPSHQVTQMGQEVILRCVPISNHLYFYWYRQILGQKVEFLVSFYNNEISEKSEIFDDQFSVERPDGSNFTLKIRSTKLEDSAMYFCASSADRADSEKLFFGSGTQLSVL.

V is TRBV19 and J is TRBJ1-2, with 8 bases lining up with TRBD1. CDR1 is LNHDA and CDR2 is SQIVND in the germline V gene (reference sequence). V lost 8 bases, J lost 1 base, and 12 bases stayed unmatched. This CDR3 has 16 residues. The CDR3 DNA sequence: TGTGCCAGTGCCTCGCCTCAGGGGGCACGTAACTATGGCTACACCTTC. Protein: CASASPQGARNYGYTF.

The genes are TRBV9 and TRBJ1-6; D is uncertain. The CDR3 runs 15 residues. The V gene lost 0 bases and the J gene lost 6 bases, with 10 bases spanning the gap. CDR1 is SGDLS, CDR2 YYNGEE, per germline. CDR3 nucleotide sequence: TGTGCCAGCAGCGTAGACGGGCGCCCTAATTCACCCCTCCACTTT. Its translation: CASSVDGRPNSPLHF.

J is TRBJ2-5 and V is TRBV3-1 (or the pseudogene TRBV3-2); tentative D call: TRBD2 (7 bases). The CDR3 has 14 residues. The germline V gene has CDR1 LGHDT and CDR2 YNNKEL (reference sequence). Trimming shortened V by 2 bases and J by 9 bases, and 16 bases separated the two germline ends. The CDR3 DNA reads as TGTGCCAGCAGCCAAACTGGGGGAGGGGGGCCCCAGTACTTC. Protein product: CASSQTGGGGPQYF.

Here the CDR3 reads CASSSSGSSYNSPLHF. DNA for the CDR3: TGCGCCAGCAGCTCATCGGGGAGCTCCTATAATTCACCCCTCCACTTT. The genes are TRBV5-1 and TRBJ1-6; D is unresolved. Germline V gene sequence: CDR1 SGHRS, CDR2 YFSETQ. With 3 bases removed from V and 0 bases from J, the gap between germline ends came to 10 bases. There are 16 residues in the CDR3.

The chain has TRBV5-1 and TRBJ2-7; possibly TRBD1 or TRBD2 for D (7 bases each). The CDR3 is 14 amino acids. V lost 1 base, J lost 3 bases, and 11 bases lay in between. Germline CDR1 SGHRS, CDR2 YFSETQ. The CDR3, as DNA: TGCGCCAGCAGCTTGTCCAGGGGGGGCTACGAGCAGTACTTC. Its protein product is CASSLSRGGYEQYF.

V gene TRBV5-1 combines with J gene TRBJ1-3; 7 nucleotides match TRBD1. Germline CDR1 is SGHRS and CDR2 is YFSETQ. The trim removed 4 bases at V and 4 bases at J, leaving 2 bases unmatched. CDR3 size: 13 residues. CDR3 in amino acids: CASSTGQGNTIYF. Written as DNA, the CDR3 is TGCGCCAGCAGCACGGGACAGGGAAACACCATATATTTT.

The chain employs TRBV4-1 and TRBJ2-2; weak D call: TRBD2 (5 bases). V lost 6 bases and J lost 5, with 16 bases in between. CDR3 length: 15 residues. The germline V gene encodes CDR1 MGHRA and CDR2 YSYEKL. This chain's CDR3 is CASSMALRGTGELFF. In DNA, the CDR3 is TGCGCCAGCAGTATGGCCTTAAGAGGGACCGGGGAGCTGTTTTTT.

The chain joins TRBV19 to TRBJ2-7; D unclear. Trimming removed 1 base at V and 9 bases at J, with 13 bases between. Germline V CDR1 and CDR2: LNHDA, SQIVND (reference sequence). The CDR3 has 13 amino acids. The CDR3 region has the DNA TGTGCCAGTAGTATAGGGCAACGCAACGGGCAGTACTTC. Translation gives CASSIGQRNGQYF. Full variable domain (outside the CDR3, taken from reference TRBV19 and TRBJ2-7): DGGITQSPKYLFRKEGQNVTLSCEQNLNHDAMYWYRQDPGQGLRLIYYSQIVNDFQKGDIAEGYSVSREKKESFPLTVTSAQKNPTAFYLCASSIGQRNGQYFGPGTRLTVT.

The rearrangement joins TRBV24-1 to TRBJ1-1; D might be TRBD1 (6 bases). Germline CDR1 KGHDR, CDR2 SFDVKD. The ends were cut back, 4 bases at V and 1 base at J, with 15 bases in the middle. The CDR3 consists of 16 residues. The CDR3 loop is CATSETGTTGNTEAFF. The CDR3 nucleotides read TGTGCCACCAGTGAAACCGGGACAACGGGGAACACTGAAGCTTTCTTT.

This clone was observed a few times. The sample contains more than one DNA sequence encoding this CDR3. The genes are TRBV18 and TRBJ2-7; D is unresolved. V lost 1 base to trimming and J lost 3 bases, with 7 bases between them. This CDR3 comprises 13 residues. The germline V gene has CDR1 KGHSH and CDR2 LQKENI. CDR3 sequence (DNA): TGTGCCAGCTCACCACTCAGAGACTACGAGCAGTACTTC. This translates into CASSPLRDYEQYF.

The chain carries TRBV7-2 and TRBJ2-2, with a tentative D call TRBD2 (6 bases). The CDR3 length is 15 residues. V was trimmed by 5 bases and J by 6 bases, leaving 16 bases between them. From germline, CDR1 is SGHTA and CDR2 FQGNSA. The DNA for the CDR3 is TGTGCCAGCAGCCCACCTGGGCGGGACCCCGGGGAGCTGTTTTTT. Translated: CASSPPGRDPGELFF.

V and J are TRBV2 and TRBJ2-3, with D perhaps matching TRBD1 (6 bases). The CDR3 is made up of 14 amino acids. Trimming left V 7 bases short and J 2 bases short, with 13 bases between. Germline V CDR1 and CDR2: SNHLY, FYNNEI. CDR3 region: CASKGQLTTDTQYF. The CDR3 DNA is TGTGCCAGCAAAGGACAGCTCACCACAGATACGCAGTATTTT. The complete variable domain, with remaining parts taken from reference TRBV2 and TRBJ2-3, reads EPEVTQTPSHQVTQMGQEVILRCVPISNHLYFYWYRQILGQKVEFLVSFYNNEISEKSEIFDDQFSVERPDGSNFTLKIRSTKLEDSAMYFCASKGQLTTDTQYFGPGTRLTVL.

Comments on this clone: Other nucleotide sequences in the sample specify the same CDR3. The chain has TRBV27 and TRBJ1-1; 8 bases align to TRBD1. Trimming cost V 6 bases and J 5 bases; bases outside gene matches: 8. CDR3 length: 14 residues. Per germline, CDR1 MNHEY and CDR2 SMNVEV (reference sequence). The CDR3 spells CASSFGQGRTEAFF. CDR3 bases: TGTGCCAGCAGCTTCGGACAGGGACGGACTGAAGCTTTCTTT.

The rearrangement links TRBV5-5 to TRBJ2-7, with 11 bases aligning to TRBD1. The CDR3 consists of 14 residues. Unmatched junction bases numbered 3, after V lost 4 bases and J lost 3 bases. Germline CDR1 and CDR2: SGHKS and YYEKEE (reference sequence). CDR3 region: CASSQDRGLYEQYF. Here the CDR3 DNA reads TGTGCCAGCAGCCAGGACAGGGGGCTCTACGAGCAGTACTTC.

The rearrangement uses TRBV4-3 and TRBJ2-4; TRBD1 matches 9 bases. V was pared by 4 bases and J by 7 bases, with 14 bases of the junction left unmatched. The CDR3 length is 17 residues. Germline CDR1 LGHNA, CDR2 YSLEER. The CDR3: CASSPSSRDRVFNIQYF. The DNA for the CDR3 is TGCGCCAGCAGCCCATCTTCCCGGGACAGGGTATTTAACATTCAGTACTTC.

The chain links TRBV12-3 or TRBV12-4 to TRBJ2-7; D unresolved. CDR3 length: 11 amino acids. Trimming pared 7 bases from V and 7 bases from J, leaving 11 bases between. DNA for the CDR3: TGTGCCAGCAACCGCAGAAGGGAGCAGTACTTC. It translates to CASNRRREQYF.

The chain carries TRBV5-4 and TRBJ2-4; the D is unclear. The CDR3 sequence is 15 residues long. The germline V and J ends were trimmed by 0 bases and 8 bases, with 15 bases remaining between them. Germline lookup yields CDR1 SGHNT and CDR2 YYREEE (reference sequence). CDR3 amino acids: CASSLGASSMDIQYF. The CDR3 nucleotides read TGTGCCAGCAGCTTGGGGGCATCAAGTATGGACATTCAGTACTTC.

The gene calls are TRBV6-1 and TRBJ2-1, with 14 nucleotides matching TRBD2. With V trimmed by 4 bases and J by 7 bases, 6 bases remained unmatched. This CDR3 is built from 16 residues. Germline V CDR1 and CDR2: MNHNS, SASEGT. CDR3 sequence reads: CASSGRLAGGLNEQFF. The CDR3 nucleotides are TGTGCCAGCAGTGGCCGACTAGCGGGGGGGCTGAATGAGCAGTTCTTC.

The chain combines TRBV4-1 with TRBJ2-7, with D uncertain. Germline CDR1 and CDR2: MGHRA and YSYEKL. The CDR3 is 14 residues long. V was cut by 0 bases and J by 4 bases, with 10 bases left in between. CDR3 DNA sequence: TGCGCCAGCAGCCAAGAGTGGACGGTTTACGAGCAGTACTTC. As protein: CASSQEWTVYEQYF.

This clone has just a few counts. The rearrangement uses TRBV4-1 and TRBJ1-1, with D possibly matching TRBD1 (5 bases). Germline values: CDR1 MGHRA, CDR2 YSYEKL. The V gene lost 4 bases and the J gene lost 0 bases, with 12 bases spanning the gap. The CDR3 runs 15 residues. The DNA of the CDR3 is TGCGCCAGCAGCCTCCGGGACCGAGTGAACACTGAAGCTTTCTTT. Translation gives CASSLRDRVNTEAFF.

The V call is TRBV5-4, the J call TRBJ2-7, with TRBD1 matching over 7 bases. This CDR3 is built from 14 residues. With V trimmed by 4 bases and J by 4 bases, 8 bases remained unmatched. Germline CDR1 and CDR2: SGHNT and YYREEE (reference sequence). The CDR3 nucleotides read TGTGCCAGCAGCGTGACAGGGTCCGGTTACGAGCAGTACTTC. Translated: CASSVTGSGYEQYF.

The chain couples TRBV7-9 to TRBJ1-3; D is possibly TRBD1 (5 bases). The germline V gene encodes CDR1 SEHNR and CDR2 FQNEAQ (reference sequence). This CDR3 region has 15 residues. The V and J ends lost 3 bases and 0 bases respectively, with 9 bases between them. The chain's CDR3 is CASSFGATSGNTIYF. The CDR3 DNA reads as TGTGCCAGCAGCTTTGGGGCTACCTCTGGAAACACCATATATTTT. Filled out from reference TRBV7-9 and TRBJ1-3, the complete variable domain reads DTGVSQNPRHKITKRGQNVTFRCDPISEHNRLYWYRQTLGQGPEFLTYFQNEAQLEKSRLLSDRFSAERPKGSFSTLEIQRTEQGDSAMYLCASSFGATSGNTIYFGEGSWLTVV.

The genes are TRBV2 and TRBJ2-7; no reliable D call. Trimming stripped 4 bases from V and 2 bases from J, with 12 bases between. The germline gives CDR1 SNHLY, CDR2 FYNNEI. The CDR3 loop spans 14 amino acids. The CDR3 loop reads CASSAGPPTYEQYF. In DNA, the CDR3 is TGTGCCAGCAGTGCCGGGCCGCCAACCTACGAGCAGTACTTC.

To note about this clone: Other DNA variants within this sample encode the same CDR3. This CDR3 is CASSQDLGQPQHF. Written as DNA, the CDR3 is TGCGCCAGCAGCCAAGATCTTGGCCAGCCCCAGCATTTT. J is TRBJ1-5 and V is TRBV4-3; D not certain. This CDR3 comprises 13 residues. Trimming removed 0 bases from V and 7 bases from J, with 7 bases in between. CDR1 is LGHNA and CDR2 is YSLEER in the germline V gene.

The count of this clone is one. The CDR3 DNA is TGTGCCAGCAGCTTAGCGGGGACAAACTACGAGCAGTACTTC. Protein product: CASSLAGTNYEQYF. The chain uses TRBV7-9 and TRBJ2-7, with D maybe TRBD1 (6 bases). The CDR3 covers 14 residues. V was trimmed by 0 bases and J by 3 bases, leaving 9 bases between them. Per the germline V gene, CDR1 is SEHNR and CDR2 is FQNEAQ (reference sequence).